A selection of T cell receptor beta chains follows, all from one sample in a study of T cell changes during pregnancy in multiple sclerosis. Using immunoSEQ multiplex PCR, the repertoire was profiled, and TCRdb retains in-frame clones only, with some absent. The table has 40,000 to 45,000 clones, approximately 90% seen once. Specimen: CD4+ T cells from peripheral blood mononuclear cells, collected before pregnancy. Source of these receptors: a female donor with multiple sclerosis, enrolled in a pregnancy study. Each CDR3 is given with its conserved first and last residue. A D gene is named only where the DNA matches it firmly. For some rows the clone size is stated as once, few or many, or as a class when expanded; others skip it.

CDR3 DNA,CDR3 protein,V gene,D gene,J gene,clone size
TGTGCCAGCCGACGGGGGGGCAGGGGCACTGAAGCTTTCTTT,CASRRGGRGTEAFF,TRBV6-5,.,TRBJ1-1,.
TGTGCCAGCTCACCGTATCGCTCTGGGGCCAACGTCCTGACTTTC,CASSPYRSGANVLTF,TRBV18,.,TRBJ2-6,.
TGTGCCAGCATGGCAGGGTCCTACGAGCAGTACTTC,CASMAGSYEQYF,TRBV6-5,.,TRBJ2-7,.
TGTGCCAGCTCACCACCGTCGTGGAACACCGGGGAGCTGTTTTTT,CASSPPSWNTGELFF,TRBV18,.,TRBJ2-2,.
TGTGCCCTTGGAGGGAATGGCTACACCTTC,CALGGNGYTF,TRBV30,.,TRBJ1-2,few
TGTGCCAGCAGCTTGGGAAAGGGGGCGACTAATGAAAAACTGTTTTTT,CASSLGKGATNEKLFF,TRBV5-4,TRBD1,TRBJ1-4,.
TGTGCCAGCAGTTCCGACCAGACAGGGGGGAATGAGCAGTTCTTC,CASSSDQTGGNEQFF,TRBV6-5,TRBD1,TRBJ2-1,few
TGTGCCAGCAGTGAAGCACGGTCACCGGGGGAGCTGTTTTTT,CASSEARSPGELFF,TRBV6-1,.,TRBJ2-2,few
TGTGCCAGCAGCTTCAGTATAGCGGGGGGGGGTAGTGAGCAGTTCTTC,CASSFSIAGGGSEQFF,TRBV11-3,TRBD2,TRBJ2-1,.
TGTGCCACTACAGGAAATAACTATGGCTACACCTTC,CATTGNNYGYTF,TRBV6-5,.,TRBJ1-2,few
TGTGCCAGCGCAAGACAGGGGACTAATGAAAAACTGTTTTTT,CASARQGTNEKLFF,TRBV6-5,TRBD1,TRBJ1-4,.
TGTGCCACCAGCTATCCACAGGGGAAGCCTTCTAATGAAAAACTGTTTTTT,CATSYPQGKPSNEKLFF,TRBV15,TRBD1,TRBJ1-4,.
TGTGCCAGGAGCCAGGGGAACACTGAAGCTTTCTTT,CARSQGNTEAFF,TRBV2,.,TRBJ1-1,.
TGTGCCAGCAGCTTAGGACTAGCGGGGCTAGATACGCAGTATTTT,CASSLGLAGLDTQYF,TRBV5-5,TRBD2,TRBJ2-3,.
TGTGCCACCCACCAGGGGGGACGAAACACCGGGGAGCTGTTTTTT,CATHQGGRNTGELFF,TRBV6-6,.,TRBJ2-2,.
TGTGCCAGCAGCTTGCCAGGGGCCAACCAAGAGACCCAGTACTTC,CASSLPGANQETQYF,TRBV5-6,.,TRBJ2-5,.
TGTGCCAGTAGTTACAGTCAAGAGACCCAGTACTTC,CASSYSQETQYF,TRBV19,.,TRBJ2-5,.
TGTGCCAGCAGCCGCGGGAGGGGGGCCGGCACAGATACGCAGTATTTT,CASSRGRGAGTDTQYF,TRBV9,TRBD2,TRBJ2-3,once